This T cell receptor (beta chain) came from a study of identical twins. Points from the study as a whole: Cross-sectional statistical analysis was relied on for the conclusions, without the same donors being followed. Zero-insertion analyses could be partly confounded by invariant MAIT and iNKT cells.

About this clonotype: Its antigen is still unknown.

TCRdb reprocessed the 5' RACE reads via MiXCR and lists one record per CDR3 protein. This sample has about 660,000 distinct CDR3 sequences, with over 8.5% found just once. V gave up 5 bases and J gave up 2 bases, with 13 bases separating them. The CDR3 is made up of 14 amino acids. CDR1 is LNHDA and CDR2 is SQIVND in the germline V gene (reference sequence). A further study also used this sample, focusing on yellow fever vaccine responses in identical twins.

Sequencing was carried out using PBMCs. The V and J genes are TRBV19 and TRBJ2-7; TRBD1 is a possible D gene (6 bases). The clonotype was recovered from a woman younger than 30 in good health. CDR3 sequence reads: CASSVGRDTYEQYF. The CDR3 DNA reads TGTGCCAGTAGTGTGGGACGGGACACCTACGAGCAGTACTTC. The complete variable domain, with remaining parts taken from reference TRBV19 and TRBJ2-7, reads DGGITQSPKYLFRKEGQNVTLSCEQNLNHDAMYWYRQDPGQGLRLIYYSQIVNDFQKGDIAEGYSVSREKKESFPLTVTSAQKNPTAFYLCASSVGRDTYEQYFGPGTRLTVT.